The 5 T cell receptor beta chains below come from one sample, sequenced in a study of PD-1 blockade in classical Hodgkin lymphoma. Time point noted: cycle 4 day 1 (C4D1), after about 6 weeks of nivolumab. Each of the patients experienced relapse following autologous stem cell transplantation, and their brentuximab vedotin exposure differed. TCRdb's copy holds only in-frame clones and misses some; the assay was immunoSEQ multiplex PCR. The repertoire holds 110,000 or so clones, with over 85% as singletons. The specimen was peripheral blood mononuclear cells (PBMCs), collected before the fourth cycle of nivolumab. The source of these receptors is a human donor with classical Hodgkin lymphoma.

The sample holds one count of this clone. V usage is TRBV4-3 and J usage is TRBJ2-7; TRBD2 aligns across 7 bases. The CDR3 runs 14 residues. The V segment lost 2 bases and the J segment 0 bases; nucleotides outside the gene matches: 1. The germline CDR1 and CDR2 sequences are LGHNA and YSLEER. Written as DNA, the CDR3 is TGCGCCAGCAGCCAAACTAGCGCCTCCTACGAGCAGTACTTC. This sequence encodes CASSQTSASYEQYF.

With respect to this clone: One end of the junction fails to match germline, which may point to a read error. This rearrangement joins TRBV10-3 to TRBJ2-5; 12 bases align to TRBD2. CDR3 length equals 15 residues. CDR1 and CDR2 from the germline V gene are ENHRY and SYGVKD. The DNA of the CDR3 is TGTGCCATCGGTGAGCTACTAGCGGGAGGAGAGACCCAGTACTTC. It encodes CAIGELLAGGETQYF.

The chain uses TRBV18 and TRBJ2-7, with TRBD1 matching 10 bases. Trimming at V came to 2 bases and at J to 7 bases, leaving 8 bases not matched to a gene. Germline CDR1 KGHSH, CDR2 LQKENI. The CDR3 length is 15 residues. DNA for the CDR3: TGTGCCAGCTCACCAGTACCGGGACAGGGGATGGAGCAGTACTTC. Translation gives CASSPVPGQGMEQYF.

The chain combines TRBV4-2 with TRBJ1-4; 10 nucleotides agree with TRBD1. There are 17 residues in the CDR3. V shed 0 bases, J shed 6 bases, and the junction held 7 bases outside the gene matches. Germline V gives CDR1 LGHNA, CDR2 YNFKEQ. The CDR3 coding sequence is TGTGCCAGCAGCCAAGAAAGGGGGACAGGGGCCTATGAAAAACTGTTTTTT. Amino acids: CASSQERGTGAYEKLFF.

V is TRBV10-2 and J is TRBJ1-2; D is possibly TRBD1 (5 bases). With 6 bases removed from V and 5 bases from J, the gap between germline ends came to 19 bases. Germline V gene sequence: CDR1 WSHSY, CDR2 SAAADI. The CDR3 has 15 residues. CDR3 loop: CASRTADRNLYGYTF. The DNA of the CDR3 is TGCGCCAGCAGGACAGCCGACAGAAACCTTTATGGCTACACCTTC.